This T cell receptor (beta chain) came from a study of high-grade serous ovarian cancer treatment subgroups. The assay was immunoSEQ multiplex PCR, and TCRdb's table has in-frame clones only and misses some. This table holds tens of thousands of clones, around 84% found once. The CDR3 consists of 17 residues. The ends were cut back, 5 bases at V and 0 bases at J, with 16 bases in the middle. Germline assignment: CDR1 KGHSH and CDR2 LQKENI. As for this clone: What it binds is not known.

Tumor samples were obtained before definitive surgery or chemotherapy. Study findings and constraints: These tumor repertoires lack spatial information from bulk sequencing. TCR clonal relatedness correlated positively with neoantigen level. Different patients shared almost no repertoire; same-patient tumors shared roughly 0.11 to 0.8.

This chain joins TRBV18 and TRBJ2-2, with D possibly matching TRBD1 (6 bases). Sequencing was done on a sample of tumor tissue. This sequence was found in a human donor with high-grade serous ovarian cancer. The CDR3 is CASSTLDRLANTGELFF. DNA of the CDR3: TGTGCCAGCTCAACCTTGGACAGACTTGCGAACACCGGGGAGCTGTTTTTT.